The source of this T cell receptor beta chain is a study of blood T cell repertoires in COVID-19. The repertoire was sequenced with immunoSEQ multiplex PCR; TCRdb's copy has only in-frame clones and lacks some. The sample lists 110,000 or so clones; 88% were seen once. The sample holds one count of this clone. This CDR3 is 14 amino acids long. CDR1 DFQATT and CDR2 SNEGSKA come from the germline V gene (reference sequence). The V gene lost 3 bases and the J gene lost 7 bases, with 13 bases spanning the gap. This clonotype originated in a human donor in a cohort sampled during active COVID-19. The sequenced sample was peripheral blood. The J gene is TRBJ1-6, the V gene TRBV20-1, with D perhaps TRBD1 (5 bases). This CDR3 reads CSASALAGNSPLHF. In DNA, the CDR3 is TGCAGTGCTAGTGCCCTGGCAGGGAATTCACCCCTCCACTTT.